Only one count was recorded for the clone carrying this T cell receptor (beta chain). Germline CDR1 is LGHDT and CDR2 is YNNKEL (reference sequence). V trimming: 6 bases; J trimming: 3 bases; junction bases outside the gene matches: 10. The CDR3 has 15 residues. This entry comes from a study of blood T cell repertoires in COVID-19. Study in general: Spain, Italy and the United States supplied samples that represented acute and convalescent COVID-19. Sample material is recorded as cDNA or gDNA derived from T cells, B-cell-depleted T cells, or PBMCs.

Authors' analysis steps: For nucleated cells, counts were estimated from reference gene primer amplification. Libraries were prepared by immunoSEQ multiplex PCR; TCRdb keeps only in-frame clonotypes and omits some of them. V and J calls plus clone size are reproduced from that table; the DNA served to infer D and trimming. The sample includes approximately 190,000 clones, roughly four fifths seen only once; the top ten take about 15%. What was sequenced was peripheral blood. This TCR came from a man aged 25 to 40 with active or convalescent COVID-19. This chain links TRBV3-1 (or the pseudogene TRBV3-2) with TRBJ2-5; the match to TRBD2 covers 7 bases. For the CDR3, the DNA is TGTGCCAGCAGTCTAACCATGGGGGGGAAAGAGACCCAGTACTTC. The encoded protein is CASSLTMGGKETQYF.